This T cell receptor (beta chain) emerged from a study of T-cell reconstitution after alpha-beta-depleted transplantation in children. Many counts were recorded for this clonotype. The germline V and J ends were trimmed by 2 bases and 2 bases, with 10 bases remaining between them. Germline CDR1 reads MNHEY; CDR2 reads SMNVEV (reference sequence). CDR3 length equals 14 residues. Unique molecular identifiers were built into the TCRbeta library. TCRdb ran MiXCR on the PCR reads and lists one entry per CDR3 protein. The data contain roughly 200,000 distinct CDR3 sequences, 13% to 15% of them singletons. The sample here was PBMCs from the stem cell graft donor, taken from the stem cell graft. The chain recombines TRBV27 with TRBJ2-7; possibly TRBD2 for D (6 bases). This sequence was found in a human donor who donated a stem cell graft to a child with acute lymphoblastic leukemia. The CDR3 DNA follows: TGTGCCAGCAGTTTAGGTAGCGGAACCTACGAGCAGTACTTC. Protein sequence: CASSLGSGTYEQYF.